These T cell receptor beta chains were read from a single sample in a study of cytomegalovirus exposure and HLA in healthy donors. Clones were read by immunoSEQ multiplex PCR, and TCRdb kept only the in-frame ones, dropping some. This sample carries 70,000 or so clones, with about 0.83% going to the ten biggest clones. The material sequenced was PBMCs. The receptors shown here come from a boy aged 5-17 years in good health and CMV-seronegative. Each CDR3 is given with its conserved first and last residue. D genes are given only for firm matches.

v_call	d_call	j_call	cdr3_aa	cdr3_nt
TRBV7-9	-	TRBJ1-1	CASSWEGAPEAFF	TGTGCCAGCAGCTGGGAGGGAGCTCCTGAAGCTTTCTTT
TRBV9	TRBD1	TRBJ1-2	CASSPSGQGSFGYTF	TGTGCCAGCAGCCCCTCGGGACAGGGATCGTTCGGCTACACCTTC
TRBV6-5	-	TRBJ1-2	CASSSASLGGYTF	TGTGCCAGCTCGTCCGCTAGCCTTGGCGGCTACACCTTC
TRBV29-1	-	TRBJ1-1	CSSSLGGTPGTEAFF	TGCAGCTCCTCCCTCGGCGGGACCCCCGGTACTGAAGCTTTCTTT
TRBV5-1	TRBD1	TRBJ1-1	CASSLANRGNTEAFF	TGCGCCAGCAGCTTGGCCAACAGGGGTAACACTGAAGCTTTCTTT
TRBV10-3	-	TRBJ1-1	CAIRTSGGASTEAFF	TGTGCCATCAGAACTTCGGGGGGGGCTAGCACTGAAGCTTTCTTT
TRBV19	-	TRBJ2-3	CASSISYVTDTQYF	TGTGCCAGTAGTATCTCGTATGTCACAGATACGCAGTATTTT
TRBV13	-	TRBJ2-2	CASSSLRGSGGGELFF	TGTGCCAGCAGCTCTCTCCGGGGTAGCGGCGGGGGGGAGCTGTTTTTT
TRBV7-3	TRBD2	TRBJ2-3	CASAAGGVDTQYF	TGTGCCAGCGCGGCCGGGGGGGTGGATACGCAGTATTTT
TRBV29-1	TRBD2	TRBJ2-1	CSVEEWTSGRYNEQFF	TGCAGCGTTGAAGAATGGACTAGCGGACGCTACAATGAGCAGTTCTTC
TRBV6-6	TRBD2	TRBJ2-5	CASSYSLAGGWETQYF	TGTGCCAGCAGTTACTCCCTAGCGGGAGGGTGGGAGACCCAGTACTTC
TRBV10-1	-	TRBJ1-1	CASSESGYTEAFF	TGCGCCAGCAGTGAGTCCGGGTACACTGAAGCTTTCTTT
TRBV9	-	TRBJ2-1	CASSVASAGYNEQFF	TGTGCCAGCAGCGTAGCGTCGGCAGGTTACAATGAGCAGTTCTTC
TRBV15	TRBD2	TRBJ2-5	CATSRDAGTSETQYF	TGTGCCACCAGCAGAGATGCCGGGACTAGTGAGACCCAGTACTTC
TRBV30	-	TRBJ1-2	CAWRAHSKGFDGYTF	TGTGCCTGGAGGGCTCACTCCAAGGGGTTTGATGGCTACACCTTC
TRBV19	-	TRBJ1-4	CASSIGRLNEKLFF	TGTGCCAGTAGTATTGGCAGGTTGAATGAAAAACTGTTTTTT
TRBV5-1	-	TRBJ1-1	CASSLDGQTEAFF	TGCGCCAGCAGCTTGGACGGACAGACCGAAGCTTTCTTT
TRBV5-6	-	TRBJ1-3	CASSLGDIAGNTIYF	TGTGCCAGCAGCTTGGGGGACATAGCCGGAAACACCATATATTTT
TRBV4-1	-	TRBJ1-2	CASSQRAGLASNGYTF	TGCGCCAGCAGCCAAAGGGCTGGGCTAGCTTCCAATGGCTACACCTTC
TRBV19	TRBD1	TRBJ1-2	CASTKTGSNYGYTF	TGTGCCAGTACCAAGACAGGGTCTAACTATGGCTACACCTTC
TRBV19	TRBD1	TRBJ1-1	CASSKGQGAYTEAFF	TGTGCCAGTAGTAAGGGACAGGGGGCGTACACTGAAGCTTTCTTT
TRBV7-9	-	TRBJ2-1	CASSFWSSEQFF	TGTGCCAGCAGCTTCTGGAGTAGTGAGCAGTTCTTC
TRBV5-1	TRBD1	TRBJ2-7	CASSRQTGDEQYF	TGCGCCAGCAGCCGGCAAACAGGGGACGAGCAGTACTTC
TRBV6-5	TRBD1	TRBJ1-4	CASSRDSENEKLFF	TGTGCCAGCAGTCGGGACAGCGAAAATGAAAAACTGTTTTTT
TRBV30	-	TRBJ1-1	CAWSVTKRRTEAFF	TGTGCCTGGAGTGTAACAAAGAGGAGGACTGAAGCTTTCTTT
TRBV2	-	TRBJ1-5	CASGAYGQPQHF	TGTGCCAGCGGGGCATACGGACAGCCCCAGCATTTT
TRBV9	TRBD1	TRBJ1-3	CASSVSGQGGNTIYF	TGTGCCAGCAGCGTGTCGGGACAGGGAGGAAACACCATATATTTT
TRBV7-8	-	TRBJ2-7	CASSLGADTYEQYF	TGTGCCAGCAGCTTAGGGGCAGATACCTACGAGCAGTACTTC
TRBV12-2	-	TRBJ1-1	CASRPAGAEAFF	TGTGCAAGTCGCCCCGCAGGGGCTGAAGCTTTCTTT
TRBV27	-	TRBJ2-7	CASSLSWASTYEQYF	TGTGCCAGCAGTTTATCGTGGGCGTCCACCTACGAGCAGTACTTC
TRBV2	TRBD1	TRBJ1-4	CASKISGGQGIEKLFF	TGTGCCAGCAAGATATCTGGGGGACAGGGAATTGAAAAACTGTTTTTT
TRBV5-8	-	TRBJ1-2	CASRMEDGYTF	TGTGCCAGCAGGATGGAGGATGGCTACACCTTC
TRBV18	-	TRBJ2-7	CASSPTQDEQYF	TGTGCCAGCTCTCCTACGCAGGACGAGCAGTACTTC
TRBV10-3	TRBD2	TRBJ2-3	CAISPGTSGRVGSGTQYF	TGTGCCATCAGTCCTGGGACTAGCGGGAGGGTTGGGTCTGGTACGCAGTATTTT
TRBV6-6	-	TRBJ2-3	CASSRTDTDTQYF	TGTGCCAGCAGTCGGACAGACACAGATACGCAGTATTTT
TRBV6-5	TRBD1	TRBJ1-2	CASSYTESGTAYGYTF	TGTGCCAGCAGTTACACTGAGTCCGGGACAGCTTATGGCTACACCTTC
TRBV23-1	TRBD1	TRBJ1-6	CASSRMGQGKTSPLHF	TGCGCCAGCAGTCGAATGGGACAGGGGAAAACTTCACCCCTCCACTTT
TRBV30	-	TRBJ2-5	CAWSGVKETQYF	TGTGCCTGGAGCGGGGTCAAAGAGACCCAGTACTTC
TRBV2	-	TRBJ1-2	CASTKTIQGYGYTF	TGTGCCAGCACCAAGACTATACAGGGTTATGGCTACACCTTC
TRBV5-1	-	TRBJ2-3	CASSATHLAQADTQYF	TGCGCCAGCAGCGCCACTCACCTAGCCCAGGCAGATACGCAGTATTTT
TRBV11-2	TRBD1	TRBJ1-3	CASKQLRGDSSGNAIYF	TGTGCCAGCAAGCAGCTCAGGGGGGATAGCTCTGGAAACGCCATATATTTT
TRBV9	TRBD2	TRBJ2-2	CASSASGRGNTGELFF	TGTGCCAGCAGTGCTAGCGGGAGAGGGAACACCGGGGAGCTGTTTTTT
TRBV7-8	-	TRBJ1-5	CASSPTGYGNQPQHF	TGTGCCAGCAGCCCGACAGGTTACGGCAATCAGCCCCAGCATTTT
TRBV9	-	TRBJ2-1	CASSPNKGANEQFF	TGTGCCAGCAGCCCGAATAAAGGGGCCAATGAGCAGTTCTTC
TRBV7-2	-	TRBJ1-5	CASSLALGQGLEHF	TGTGCCAGCAGCTTAGCGCTAGGGCAGGGATTGGAGCATTTT
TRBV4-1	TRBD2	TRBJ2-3	CASSQDGYGGLADTQYF	TGCGCCAGCAGCCAAGATGGATACGGGGGGTTGGCAGATACGCAGTATTTT
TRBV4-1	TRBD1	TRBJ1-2	CASSPSGTGINYGYTF	TGCGCCAGCAGCCCGTCCGGGACAGGGATTAACTATGGCTACACCTTC
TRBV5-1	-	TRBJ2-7	CASSLSQDYEQYF	TGCGCCAGCAGCTTGTCCCAGGACTACGAGCAGTACTTC
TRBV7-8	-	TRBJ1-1	CASSVGGGEAVEAFF	TGTGCCAGCAGCGTAGGGGGAGGAGAAGCAGTTGAAGCTTTCTTT
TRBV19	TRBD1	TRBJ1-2	CASSITGANYGYTF	TGTGCCAGTAGTATCACAGGGGCAAACTATGGCTACACCTTC